This T cell receptor beta chain was captured by sequencing in a study of T cell repertoires in cytomegalovirus infection. One entry per CDR3 protein, called by TCRdb with MiXCR from the reads. The sample holds hundreds of thousands of distinct CDR3 sequences, roughly 36% seen once. V was trimmed by 3 bases and J by 8 bases, leaving 19 bases between them. Germline loops: CDR1 KGHDR, CDR2 SFDVKD. CDR3 size: 16 residues. The sequence was collected from a human donor in good health (CMV status not recorded). Some clones in this sample may be carry-over from other donors' samples. This chain uses TRBV24-1 with TRBJ2-1, with a possible D match to TRBD2 (5 bases). Sequenced material: PBMCs. For the CDR3, the DNA is TGTGCCACCAGTGATGCCCAAGTGGGTTTCGGGGATGAGCAGTTCTTC. Its protein is CATSDAQVGFGDEQFF.